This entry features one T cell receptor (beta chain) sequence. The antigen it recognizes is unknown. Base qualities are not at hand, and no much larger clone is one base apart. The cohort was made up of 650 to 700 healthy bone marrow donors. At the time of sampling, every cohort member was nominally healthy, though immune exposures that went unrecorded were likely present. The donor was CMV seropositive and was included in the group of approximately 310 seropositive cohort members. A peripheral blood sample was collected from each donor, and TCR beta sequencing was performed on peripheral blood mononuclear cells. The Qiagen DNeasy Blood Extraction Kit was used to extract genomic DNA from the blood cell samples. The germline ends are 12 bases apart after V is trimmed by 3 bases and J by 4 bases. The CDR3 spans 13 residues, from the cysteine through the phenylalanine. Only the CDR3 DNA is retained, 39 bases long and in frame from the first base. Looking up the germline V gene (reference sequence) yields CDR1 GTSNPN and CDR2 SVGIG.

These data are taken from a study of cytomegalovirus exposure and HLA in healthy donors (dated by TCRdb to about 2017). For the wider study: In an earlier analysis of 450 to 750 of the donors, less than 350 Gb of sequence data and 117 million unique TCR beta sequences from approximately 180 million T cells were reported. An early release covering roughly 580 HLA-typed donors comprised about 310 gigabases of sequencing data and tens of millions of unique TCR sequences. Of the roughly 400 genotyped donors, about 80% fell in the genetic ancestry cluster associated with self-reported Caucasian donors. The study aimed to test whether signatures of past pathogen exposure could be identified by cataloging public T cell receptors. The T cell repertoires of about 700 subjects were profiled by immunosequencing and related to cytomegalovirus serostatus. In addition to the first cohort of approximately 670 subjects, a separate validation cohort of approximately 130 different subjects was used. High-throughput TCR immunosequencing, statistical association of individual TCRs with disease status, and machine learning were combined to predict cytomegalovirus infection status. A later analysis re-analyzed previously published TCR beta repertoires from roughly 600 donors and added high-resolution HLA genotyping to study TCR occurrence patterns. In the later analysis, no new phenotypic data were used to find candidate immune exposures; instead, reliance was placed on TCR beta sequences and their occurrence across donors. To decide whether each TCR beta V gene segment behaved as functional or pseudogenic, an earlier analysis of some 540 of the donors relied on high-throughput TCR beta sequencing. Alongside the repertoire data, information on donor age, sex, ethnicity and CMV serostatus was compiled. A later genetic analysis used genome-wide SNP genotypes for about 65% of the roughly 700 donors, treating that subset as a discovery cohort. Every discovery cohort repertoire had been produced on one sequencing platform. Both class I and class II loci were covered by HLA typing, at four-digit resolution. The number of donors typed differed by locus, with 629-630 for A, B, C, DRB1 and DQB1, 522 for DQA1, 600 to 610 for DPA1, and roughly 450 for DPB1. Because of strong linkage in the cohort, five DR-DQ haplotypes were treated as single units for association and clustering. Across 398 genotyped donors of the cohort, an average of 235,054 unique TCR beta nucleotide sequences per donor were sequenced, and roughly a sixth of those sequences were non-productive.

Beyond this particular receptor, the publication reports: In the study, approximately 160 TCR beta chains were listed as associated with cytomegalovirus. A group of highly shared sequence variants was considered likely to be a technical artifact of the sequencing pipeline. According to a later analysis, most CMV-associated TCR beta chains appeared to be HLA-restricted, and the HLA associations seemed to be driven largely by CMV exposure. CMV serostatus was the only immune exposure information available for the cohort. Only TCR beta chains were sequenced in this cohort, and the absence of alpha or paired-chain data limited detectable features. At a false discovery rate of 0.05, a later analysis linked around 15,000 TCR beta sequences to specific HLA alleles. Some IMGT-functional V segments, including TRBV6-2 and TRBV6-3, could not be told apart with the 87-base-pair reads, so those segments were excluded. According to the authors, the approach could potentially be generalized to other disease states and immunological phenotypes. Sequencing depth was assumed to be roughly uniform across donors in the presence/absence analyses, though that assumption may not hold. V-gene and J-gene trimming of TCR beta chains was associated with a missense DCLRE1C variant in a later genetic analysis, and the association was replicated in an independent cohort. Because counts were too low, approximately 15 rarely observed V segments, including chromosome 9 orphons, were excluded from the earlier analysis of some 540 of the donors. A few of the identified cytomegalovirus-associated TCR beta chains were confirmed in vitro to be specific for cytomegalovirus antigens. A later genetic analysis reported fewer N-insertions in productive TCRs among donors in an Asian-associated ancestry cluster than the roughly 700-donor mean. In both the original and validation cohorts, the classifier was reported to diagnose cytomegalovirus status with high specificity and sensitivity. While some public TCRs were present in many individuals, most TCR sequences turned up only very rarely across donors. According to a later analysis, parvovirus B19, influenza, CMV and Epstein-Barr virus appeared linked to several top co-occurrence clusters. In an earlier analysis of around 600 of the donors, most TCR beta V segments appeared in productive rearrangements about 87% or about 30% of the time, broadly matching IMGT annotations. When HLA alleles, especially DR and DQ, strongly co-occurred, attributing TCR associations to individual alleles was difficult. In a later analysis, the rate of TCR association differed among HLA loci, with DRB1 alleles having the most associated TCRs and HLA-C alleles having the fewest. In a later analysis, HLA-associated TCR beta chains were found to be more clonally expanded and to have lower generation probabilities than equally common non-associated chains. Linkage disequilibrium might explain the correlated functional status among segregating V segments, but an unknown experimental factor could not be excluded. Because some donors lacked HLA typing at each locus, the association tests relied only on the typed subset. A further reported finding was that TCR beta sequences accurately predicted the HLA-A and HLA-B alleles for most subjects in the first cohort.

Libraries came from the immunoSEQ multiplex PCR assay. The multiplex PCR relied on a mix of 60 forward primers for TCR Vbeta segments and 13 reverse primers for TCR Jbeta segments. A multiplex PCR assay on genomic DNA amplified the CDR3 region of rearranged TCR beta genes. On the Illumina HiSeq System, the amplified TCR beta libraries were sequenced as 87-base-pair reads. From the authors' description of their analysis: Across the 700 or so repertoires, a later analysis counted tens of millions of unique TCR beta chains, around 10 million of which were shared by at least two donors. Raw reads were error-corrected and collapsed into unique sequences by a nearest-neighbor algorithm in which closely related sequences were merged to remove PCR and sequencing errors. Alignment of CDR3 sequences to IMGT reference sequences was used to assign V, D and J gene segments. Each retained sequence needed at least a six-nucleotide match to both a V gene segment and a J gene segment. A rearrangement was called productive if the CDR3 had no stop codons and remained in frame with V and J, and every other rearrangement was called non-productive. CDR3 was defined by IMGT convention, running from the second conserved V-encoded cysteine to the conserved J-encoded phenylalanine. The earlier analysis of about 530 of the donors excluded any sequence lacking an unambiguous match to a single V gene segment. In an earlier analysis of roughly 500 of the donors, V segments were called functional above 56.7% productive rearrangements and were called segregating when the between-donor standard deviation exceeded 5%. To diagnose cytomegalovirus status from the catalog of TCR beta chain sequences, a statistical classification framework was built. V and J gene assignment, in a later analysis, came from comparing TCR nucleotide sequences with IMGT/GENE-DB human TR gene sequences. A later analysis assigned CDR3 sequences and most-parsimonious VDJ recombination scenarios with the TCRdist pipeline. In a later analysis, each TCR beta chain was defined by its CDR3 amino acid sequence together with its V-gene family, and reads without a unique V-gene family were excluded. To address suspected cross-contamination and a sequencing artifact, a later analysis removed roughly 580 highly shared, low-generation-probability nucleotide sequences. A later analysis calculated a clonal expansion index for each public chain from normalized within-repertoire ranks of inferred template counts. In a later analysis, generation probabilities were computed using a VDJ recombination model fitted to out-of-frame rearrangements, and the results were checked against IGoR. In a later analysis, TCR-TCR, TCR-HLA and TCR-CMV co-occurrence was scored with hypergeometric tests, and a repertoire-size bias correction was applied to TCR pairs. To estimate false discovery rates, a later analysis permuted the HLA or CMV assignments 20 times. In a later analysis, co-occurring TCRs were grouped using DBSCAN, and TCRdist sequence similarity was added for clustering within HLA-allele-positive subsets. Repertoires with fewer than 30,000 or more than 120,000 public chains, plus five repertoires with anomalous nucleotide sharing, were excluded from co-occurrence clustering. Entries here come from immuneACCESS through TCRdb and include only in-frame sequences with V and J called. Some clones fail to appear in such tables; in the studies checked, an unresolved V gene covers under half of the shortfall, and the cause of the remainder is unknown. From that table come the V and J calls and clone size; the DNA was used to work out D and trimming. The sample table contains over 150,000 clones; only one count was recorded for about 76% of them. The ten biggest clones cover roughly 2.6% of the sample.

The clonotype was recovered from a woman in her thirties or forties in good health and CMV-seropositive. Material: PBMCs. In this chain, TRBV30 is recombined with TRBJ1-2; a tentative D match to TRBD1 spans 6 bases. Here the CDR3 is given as CAWRAGAFYGYTF. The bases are TGTGCCTGGAGGGCAGGGGCTTTCTATGGCTACACCTTC.